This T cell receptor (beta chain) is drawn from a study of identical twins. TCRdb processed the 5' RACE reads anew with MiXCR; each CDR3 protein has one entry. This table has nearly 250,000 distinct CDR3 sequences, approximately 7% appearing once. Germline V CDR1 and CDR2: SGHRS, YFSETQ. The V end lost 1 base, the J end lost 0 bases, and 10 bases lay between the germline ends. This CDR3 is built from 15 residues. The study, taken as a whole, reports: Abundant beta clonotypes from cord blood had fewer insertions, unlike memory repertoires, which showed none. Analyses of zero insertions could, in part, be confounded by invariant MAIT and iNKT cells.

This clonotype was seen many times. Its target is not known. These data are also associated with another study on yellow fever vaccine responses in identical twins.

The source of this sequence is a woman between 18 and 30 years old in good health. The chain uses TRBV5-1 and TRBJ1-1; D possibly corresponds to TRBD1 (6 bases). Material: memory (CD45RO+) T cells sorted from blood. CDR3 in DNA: TGCGCCAGCAGCTTGACCGACAGGTTGAACACTGAAGCTTTCTTT. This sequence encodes CASSLTDRLNTEAFF. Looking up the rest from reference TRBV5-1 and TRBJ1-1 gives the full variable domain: KAGVTQTPRYLIKTRGQQVTLSCSPISGHRSVSWYQQTPGQGLQFLFEYFSETQRNKGNFPGRFSGRQFSNSRSEMNVSTLELGDSALYLCASSLTDRLNTEAFFGQGTRLTVV.